This T cell receptor (beta chain) was documented in a study of neurological immune-mediated disorders. The table lists this clonotype with many counts. Germline CDR1 and CDR2: LGHDT and YNNKEL (reference sequence). The CDR3 runs 15 residues. Germline trimming cut 1 base from V and 3 bases from J; bases unmatched to any gene: 5. TCRdb re-analysed the 5' RACE reads in MiXCR, keeping a single row per CDR3 protein. The sample lists about 79,000 distinct CDR3 sequences, 13% to 15% occurring once. Material for sequencing was PBMCs. The V gene is TRBV3-1, the J gene TRBJ2-7; 8 nucleotides agree with TRBD1. The receptor's source is a woman aged 45 to 65 in good health. CDR3 loop: CASSQGTGGFYEQYF. The CDR3 nucleotides read TGTGCCAGCAGCCAAGGTACAGGGGGTTTCTACGAGCAGTACTTC.